This T cell receptor beta chain was recovered during a study of blood T cell repertoires in COVID-19. Study-level background: Acute-phase and convalescent COVID-19 samples originated in the United States, Italy and Spain. T cells, B-cell-depleted T cells, or PBMCs provided the cDNA or gDNA that served as material.

Original processing notes: From reference gene primer amplification, estimates of nucleated cell counts were derived. Only in-frame clones appear in the TCRdb table, and some are missing; sequencing was by immunoSEQ multiplex PCR. That table is the source of V, J and clone size, and D and trimming were worked out from the DNA. This table has about 310,000 clones, roughly 84% appearing once. The source is a man between 45 and 60 years old with active or convalescent COVID-19. The source material was peripheral blood.

The DNA for the CDR3 is TGCACCAGCAGAAAAAGACAGGGTTGGGGGGAGCTGTTTTTT. It specifies CTSRKRQGWGELFF. This chain links TRBV1 with TRBJ2-2; the table's D gene call, TRBD1, was not cross checked with the DNA. TRBV1 is tagged as a pseudogene. This CDR3 contains 14 residues.